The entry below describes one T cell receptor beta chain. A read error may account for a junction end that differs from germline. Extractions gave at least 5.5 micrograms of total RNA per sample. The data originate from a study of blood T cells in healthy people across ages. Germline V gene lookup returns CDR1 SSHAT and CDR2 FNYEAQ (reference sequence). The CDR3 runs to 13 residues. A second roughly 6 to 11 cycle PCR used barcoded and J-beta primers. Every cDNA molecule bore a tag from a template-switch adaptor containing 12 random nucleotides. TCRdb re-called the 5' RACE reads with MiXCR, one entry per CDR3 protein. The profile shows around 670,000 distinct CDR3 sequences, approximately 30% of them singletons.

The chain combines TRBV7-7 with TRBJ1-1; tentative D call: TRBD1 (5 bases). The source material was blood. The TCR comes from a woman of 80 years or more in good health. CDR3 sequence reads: CASSRREGTEAFF. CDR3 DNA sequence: TGTGCTAGCAGCCGACGCGAGGGGACTGAAGCTTTCTTT.